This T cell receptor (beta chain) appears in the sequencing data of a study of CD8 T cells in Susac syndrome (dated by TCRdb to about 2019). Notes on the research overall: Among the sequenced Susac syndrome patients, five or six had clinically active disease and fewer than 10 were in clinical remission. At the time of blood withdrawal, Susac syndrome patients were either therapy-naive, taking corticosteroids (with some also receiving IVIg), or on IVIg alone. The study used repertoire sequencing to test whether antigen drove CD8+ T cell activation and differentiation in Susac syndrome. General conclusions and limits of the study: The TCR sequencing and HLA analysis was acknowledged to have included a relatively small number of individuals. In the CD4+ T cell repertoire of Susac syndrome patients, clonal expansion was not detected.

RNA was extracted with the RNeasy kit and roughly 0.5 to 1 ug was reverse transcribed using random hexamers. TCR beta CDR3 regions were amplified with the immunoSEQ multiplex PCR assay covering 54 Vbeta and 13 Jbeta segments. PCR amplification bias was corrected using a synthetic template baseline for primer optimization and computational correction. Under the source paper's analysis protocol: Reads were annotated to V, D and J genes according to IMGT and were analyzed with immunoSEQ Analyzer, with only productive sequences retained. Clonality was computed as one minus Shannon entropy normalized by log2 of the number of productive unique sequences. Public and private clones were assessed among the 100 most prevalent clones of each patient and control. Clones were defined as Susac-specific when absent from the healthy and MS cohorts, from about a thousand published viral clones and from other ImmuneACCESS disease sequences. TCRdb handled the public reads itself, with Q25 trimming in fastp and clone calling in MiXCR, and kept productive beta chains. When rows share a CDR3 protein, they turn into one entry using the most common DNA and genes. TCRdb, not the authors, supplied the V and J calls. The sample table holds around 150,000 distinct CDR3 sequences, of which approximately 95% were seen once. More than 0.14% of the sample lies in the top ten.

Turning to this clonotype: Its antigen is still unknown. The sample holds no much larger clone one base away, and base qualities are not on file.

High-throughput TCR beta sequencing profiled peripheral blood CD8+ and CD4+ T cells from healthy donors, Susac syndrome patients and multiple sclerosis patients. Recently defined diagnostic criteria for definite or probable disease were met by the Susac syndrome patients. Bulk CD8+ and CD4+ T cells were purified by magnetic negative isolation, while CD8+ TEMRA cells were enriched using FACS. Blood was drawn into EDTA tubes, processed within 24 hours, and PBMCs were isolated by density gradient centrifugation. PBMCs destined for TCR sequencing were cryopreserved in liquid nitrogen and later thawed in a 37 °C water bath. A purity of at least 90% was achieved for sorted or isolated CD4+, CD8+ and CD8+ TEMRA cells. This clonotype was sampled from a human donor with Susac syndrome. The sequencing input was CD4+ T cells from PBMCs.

For the CDR3, the sequence is CASSQGPSPSSTQYF. The nucleotide sequence is TGTGCCAGCAGCCAAGGCCCCTCCCCCTCGAGCACCCAGTACTTC. The chain joins TRBV4-2 to TRBJ2-5; the D gene is not confidently resolved. From a lookup of the germline V gene, CDR1 and CDR2 are LGHNA and YNFKEQ. The CDR3 numbers 15 residues from cysteine through phenylalanine. Only the CDR3 part of the read is kept: 45 bases, read in frame from the first base. The junction carries 17 bases between V and J, which are trimmed by 1 base and 8 bases respectively.